A selection of T cell receptor beta chains follows, all from one sample in a study of blood T cell repertoires in COVID-19. Only in-frame clones appear in the TCRdb table, and some are missing; sequencing was by immunoSEQ multiplex PCR. The sample yields 160,000 or so clones, around 89% seen once. The sequenced material came from peripheral blood. The receptors were sampled from a woman aged 40 to 49 with acute or convalescent COVID-19. Each CDR3 is given with its conserved first and last residue. The order of the fields is D gene, CDR3 length, J gene, V gene, clone size, CDR3 DNA, CDR3 protein. The D gene is left open where the match is weak. Not every row has a clone size; where given, it reads once, few, many or a size class.

TRBD1 13 TRBJ1-6 TRBV10-1 . TGCGCCAGCAGCCAGGACAGGAATTCACCCCTCCACTTT CASSQDRNSPLHF
TRBD1 16 TRBJ2-7 TRBV12-5 . TGTGCTAGTGGTTTGGTATCGACAGGGGCCTATTACGAGCAGTACTTC CASGLVSTGAYYEQYF
. 14 TRBJ2-1 TRBV6-4 . TGTGCCAGCAGTGACCGAGCGGAGAACAATGAGCAGTTCTTC CASSDRAENNEQFF
TRBD2 14 TRBJ2-7 TRBV5-6 . TGTGCCAGCAGCGGGAGGGACGGTCACTACGAGCAGTACTTC CASSGRDGHYEQYF
. 15 TRBJ1-5 TRBV15 . TGTGCCACCAGCGGAGGGGTGGGCTTTAATCAGCCCCAGCATTTT CATSGGVGFNQPQHF
TRBD1 15 TRBJ1-4 TRBV9 . TGTGCCAGCAGCGTAGTGGGGACAGTTAATGAAAAACTGTTTTTT CASSVVGTVNEKLFF
TRBD1 17 TRBJ2-2 TRBV10-3 . TGTGCCATCAGTGAGCGGGACAGGGGGCTTAGCACCGGGGAGCTGTTTTTT CAISERDRGLSTGELFF
TRBD2 16 TRBJ2-1 TRBV5-5 . TGTGCCAGCAGCTCCCACCGGTCTAGCGGGAGCGTTGAGCAGTTCTTC CASSSHRSSGSVEQFF
. 13 TRBJ1-1 TRBV29-1 . TGCAGCGTTGATGTTAGTAGGGGATCTGAAGCTTTCTTT CSVDVSRGSEAFF
. 13 TRBJ1-2 TRBV28 . TGTGCCAGCAGGTCGGGATCCTTCTATGGCTACACCTTC CASRSGSFYGYTF
. 13 TRBJ2-7 TRBV7-9 . TGTGCCAGCAGAGGATCGGGGGCCTACGAGCAGTACTTC CASRGSGAYEQYF
. 16 TRBJ2-1 TRBV18 once TGTGCCAGCTCAGCCCGACAGGTCCCAGAGGAGCATGAGCAGTTCTTC CASSARQVPEEHEQFF
. 13 TRBJ2-5 TRBV4-1 once TGCGCCAGCAGCCTTATTGGGGGGGAGACCCAGTACTTC CASSLIGGETQYF
. 13 TRBJ2-5 TRBV3-1/TRBV3-2 . TGTGCCAGCACCAGATCGGGGGAAGAGACCCAGTACTTC CASTRSGEETQYF
. 13 TRBJ2-1 TRBV11-2 . TGTGCCAGCAGCTTAGGCACATTCAATGAGCAGTTCTTC CASSLGTFNEQFF
TRBD1 15 TRBJ1-4 TRBV4-1 . TGCGCCAGCAGCCTGACAGGGAGCGGGAATGAAAAACTGTTTTTT CASSLTGSGNEKLFF
TRBD1 15 TRBJ2-5 TRBV11-3 . TGTGCCAGCAGCGCTCGACAGGGGACGATGGAGACCCAGTACTTC CASSARQGTMETQYF
. 20 TRBJ1-4 TRBV6-6 . TGTGCCAGCAGCGACTCTACAGGCCCAAATTCCCTCGCAACTAATGAAAAACTGTTTTTT CASSDSTGPNSLATNEKLFF
TRBD1 13 TRBJ2-1 TRBV2 . TGTGCCAGCAGTCGGACAGGGGAGGGGGAGCAGTTCTTC CASSRTGEGEQFF
TRBD1 15 TRBJ2-3 TRBV4-1 . TGCGCCAGCAGCCAAGTCGGACAGGGCCCAGATACGCAGTATTTT CASSQVGQGPDTQYF
TRBD1 16 TRBJ2-1 TRBV6-5 . TGTGCCAGCAGTTCGTGGACAGGGGCCACCTACAATGAGCAGTTCTTC CASSSWTGATYNEQFF
. 14 TRBJ2-3 TRBV6-5 . TGTGCCAGCAATTCCAGGGGTATCACAGATACGCAGTATTTT CASNSRGITDTQYF
. 14 TRBJ2-2 TRBV5-1 . TGCGCCAGCAGTCCTTCCTCAGTTACCGGGGAGCTGTTTTTT CASSPSSVTGELFF
TRBD2 14 TRBJ2-7 TRBV6-5 . TGTGCCAGCAGTTACGGGACTAGCGGGGCGCTGCAGTACTTC CASSYGTSGALQYF
TRBD2 15 TRBJ2-7 TRBV5-6 . TGTGCCAGCAGGTCTGGACTAGCGTCGTCCTACGAGCAGTACTTC CASRSGLASSYEQYF
TRBD1 17 TRBJ2-7 TRBV4-1 . TGCGCCAGCAGCCAAGAAAGCATGACAGGGGGCGCGTACGAGCAGTACTTC CASSQESMTGGAYEQYF